This T cell receptor beta chain was recorded in a study of blood T cell repertoires in COVID-19. Overall study: Collection of acute and convalescent COVID-19 samples took place in the United States, Italy and Spain.

Participants were aged 18 to 89 years, lived in 20 to 30 US areas, and enrolled virtually. Participant-given clinical history determined each cohort assignment. In the authors' methods: For nucleated cells, counts were estimated from reference gene primer amplification. The table came from immunoSEQ multiplex PCR; TCRdb's copy has only in-frame clones and leaves some out. Clonal size and the V and J genes are those of that table, whereas D and trimming came from the DNA. Among approximately 270,000 clones, 70% to 90% were seen once, and the ten largest hold approximately 2%. This TCR was recovered from a woman aged 45-65 years who had recovered from COVID-19. Sequencing input: PBMCs or T cells enriched from blood (not recorded which).

The CDR3 DNA is TGCGCCAGCAGCTGGGGGGACAGGGAGATTTATACTGAAGCTTTCTTT. This translates into CASSWGDREIYTEAFF. The rearrangement joins TRBV5-1 to TRBJ1-1; 9 positions match TRBD1. This CDR3 comprises 16 residues. CDR1 and CDR2 (germline): SGHRS, YFSETQ. V gave up 3 bases and J gave up 5 bases; unmatched junction bases: 11.